The clone carrying this T cell receptor (beta chain) was counted only a few times. The antigen is not known. Time point given: new active TB diagnosis, blood taken before or within 7 days of starting treatment. This CDR3 contains 14 residues. Germline V CDR1 and CDR2: ENHRY, SYGVKD. Between the trimmed V and J ends, which lost 3 bases and 7 bases, there was a span of 13 bases. The data were taken from a study of T cells in tuberculosis. In the study overall: CD1B tetramers identified T cells specific for mycobacterial lipid GMM.

Repertoires were generated with immunoSEQ multiplex PCR, while TCRdb's copy carries only in-frame clones and drops some. The sample lists about 30,000 clones, approximately 89% occurring once. Study findings and constraints: Classification accuracy was 87% (AUROC 0.90) with the GMM-specific repertoire.

The sample in question was PBMCs, obtained at tuberculosis diagnosis. The chain employs TRBV10-3 and TRBJ1-5; D is undetermined. This receptor was identified in an adult with tuberculosis. The CDR3 sequence is CAISETQEAQPQHF. In nucleotides, the CDR3 is TGTGCCATCAGTGAAACGCAAGAAGCCCAGCCCCAGCATTTT.